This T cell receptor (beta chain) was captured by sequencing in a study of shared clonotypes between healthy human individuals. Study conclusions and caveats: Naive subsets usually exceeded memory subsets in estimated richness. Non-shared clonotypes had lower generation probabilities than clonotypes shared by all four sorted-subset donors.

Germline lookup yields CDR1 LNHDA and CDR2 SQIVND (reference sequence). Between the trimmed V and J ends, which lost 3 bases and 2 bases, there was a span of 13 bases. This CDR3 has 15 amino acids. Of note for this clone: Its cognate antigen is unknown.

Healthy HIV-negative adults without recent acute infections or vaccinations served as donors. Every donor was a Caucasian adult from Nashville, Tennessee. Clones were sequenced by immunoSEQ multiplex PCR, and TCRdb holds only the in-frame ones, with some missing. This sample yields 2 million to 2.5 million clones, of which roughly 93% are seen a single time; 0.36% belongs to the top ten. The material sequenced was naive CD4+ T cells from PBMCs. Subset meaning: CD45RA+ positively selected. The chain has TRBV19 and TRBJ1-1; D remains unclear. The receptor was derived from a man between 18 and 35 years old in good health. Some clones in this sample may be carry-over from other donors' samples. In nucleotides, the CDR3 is TGTGCCAGTAGTATTTTGGGCAGCTTCAACACTGAAGCTTTCTTT. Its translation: CASSILGSFNTEAFF.